This T cell receptor beta chain stems from a study of blood T cell repertoires in COVID-19. In the study overall: The samples span acute and convalescent COVID-19 from the United States, Italy and Spain.

The CDR3 is made up of 14 amino acids. Trimming shortened V by 5 bases and J by 4 bases, and 14 bases separated the two germline ends. Germline values: CDR1 MNHEY, CDR2 SVGAGI. The data were produced by immunoSEQ multiplex PCR, yet TCRdb's version contains in-frame clones alone and is incomplete. The sample holds about 160,000 clones, approximately 81% seen once. It was during active infection that Seattle patients were enrolled and then longitudinally followed. The sequencing sample was made of peripheral blood. The sequence derives from a woman aged 45-59 years with COVID-19, enrolled during active disease. The chain links TRBV6-5 to TRBJ2-5; a weak D match, TRBD1 (6 bases). The DNA for the CDR3 is TGTGCCAGCAGTACCAACGACAGGATAGAGACCCAGTACTTC. Translating it yields CASSTNDRIETQYF.